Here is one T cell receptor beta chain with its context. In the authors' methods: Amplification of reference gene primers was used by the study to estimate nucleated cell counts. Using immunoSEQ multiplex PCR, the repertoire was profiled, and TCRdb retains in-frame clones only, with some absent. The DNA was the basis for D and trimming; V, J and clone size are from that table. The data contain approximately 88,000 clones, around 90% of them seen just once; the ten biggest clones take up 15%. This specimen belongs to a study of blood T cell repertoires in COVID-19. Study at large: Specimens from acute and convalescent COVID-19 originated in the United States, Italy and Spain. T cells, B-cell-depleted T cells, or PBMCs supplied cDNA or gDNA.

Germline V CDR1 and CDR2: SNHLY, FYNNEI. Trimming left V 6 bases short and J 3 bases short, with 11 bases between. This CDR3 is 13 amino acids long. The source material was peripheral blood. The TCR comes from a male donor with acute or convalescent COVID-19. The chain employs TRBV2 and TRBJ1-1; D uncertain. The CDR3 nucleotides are TGTGCCAGCAGGAGTAACGAGGACACTGAAGCTTTCTTT. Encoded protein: CASRSNEDTEAFF.